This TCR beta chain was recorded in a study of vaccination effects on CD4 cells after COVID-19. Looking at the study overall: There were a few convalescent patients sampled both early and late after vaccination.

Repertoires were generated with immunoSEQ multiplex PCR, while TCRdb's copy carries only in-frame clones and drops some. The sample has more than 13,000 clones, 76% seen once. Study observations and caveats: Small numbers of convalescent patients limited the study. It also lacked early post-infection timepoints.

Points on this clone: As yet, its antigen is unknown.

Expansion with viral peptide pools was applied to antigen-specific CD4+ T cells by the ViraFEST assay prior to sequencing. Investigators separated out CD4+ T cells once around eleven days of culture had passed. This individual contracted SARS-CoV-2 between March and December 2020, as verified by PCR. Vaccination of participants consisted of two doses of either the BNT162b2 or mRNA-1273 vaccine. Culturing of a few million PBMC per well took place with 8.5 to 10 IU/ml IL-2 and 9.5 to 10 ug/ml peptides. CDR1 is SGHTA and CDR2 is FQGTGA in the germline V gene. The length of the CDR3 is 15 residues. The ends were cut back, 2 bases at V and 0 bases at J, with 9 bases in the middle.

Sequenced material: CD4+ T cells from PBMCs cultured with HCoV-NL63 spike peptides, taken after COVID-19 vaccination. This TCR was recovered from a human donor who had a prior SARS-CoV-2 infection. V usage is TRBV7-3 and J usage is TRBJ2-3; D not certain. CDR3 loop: CASSLGQPSTDTQYF. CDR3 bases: TGTGCCAGCAGCTTAGGGCAACCCAGCACAGATACGCAGTATTTT. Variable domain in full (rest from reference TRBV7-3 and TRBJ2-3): GAGVSQTPSNKVTEKGKYVELRCDPISGHTALYWYRQSLGQGPEFLIYFQGTGAADDSGLPNDRFFAVRPEGSVSTLKIQRTERGDSAVYLCASSLGQPSTDTQYFGPGTRLTVL.